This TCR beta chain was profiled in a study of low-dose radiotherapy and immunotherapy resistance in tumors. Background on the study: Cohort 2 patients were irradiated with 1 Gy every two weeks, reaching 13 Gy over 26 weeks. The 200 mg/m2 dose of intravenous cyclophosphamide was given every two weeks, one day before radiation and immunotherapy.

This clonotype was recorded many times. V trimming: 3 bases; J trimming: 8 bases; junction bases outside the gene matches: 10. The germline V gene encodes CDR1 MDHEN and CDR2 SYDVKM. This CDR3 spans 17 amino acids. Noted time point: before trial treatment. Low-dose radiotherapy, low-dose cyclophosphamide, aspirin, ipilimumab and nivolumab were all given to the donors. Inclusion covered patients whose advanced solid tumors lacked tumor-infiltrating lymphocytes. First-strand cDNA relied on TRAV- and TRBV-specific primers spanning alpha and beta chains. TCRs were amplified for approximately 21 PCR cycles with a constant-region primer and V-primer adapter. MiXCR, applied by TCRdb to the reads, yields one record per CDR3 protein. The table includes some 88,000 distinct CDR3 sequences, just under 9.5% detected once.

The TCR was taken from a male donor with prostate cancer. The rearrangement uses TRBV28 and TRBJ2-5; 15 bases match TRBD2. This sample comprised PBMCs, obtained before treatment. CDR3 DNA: TGTGCCAGCAGTTTGCTCCCTGGGGGACTAGCGGGAGGCACCCAGTACTTC. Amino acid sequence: CASSLLPGGLAGGTQYF.